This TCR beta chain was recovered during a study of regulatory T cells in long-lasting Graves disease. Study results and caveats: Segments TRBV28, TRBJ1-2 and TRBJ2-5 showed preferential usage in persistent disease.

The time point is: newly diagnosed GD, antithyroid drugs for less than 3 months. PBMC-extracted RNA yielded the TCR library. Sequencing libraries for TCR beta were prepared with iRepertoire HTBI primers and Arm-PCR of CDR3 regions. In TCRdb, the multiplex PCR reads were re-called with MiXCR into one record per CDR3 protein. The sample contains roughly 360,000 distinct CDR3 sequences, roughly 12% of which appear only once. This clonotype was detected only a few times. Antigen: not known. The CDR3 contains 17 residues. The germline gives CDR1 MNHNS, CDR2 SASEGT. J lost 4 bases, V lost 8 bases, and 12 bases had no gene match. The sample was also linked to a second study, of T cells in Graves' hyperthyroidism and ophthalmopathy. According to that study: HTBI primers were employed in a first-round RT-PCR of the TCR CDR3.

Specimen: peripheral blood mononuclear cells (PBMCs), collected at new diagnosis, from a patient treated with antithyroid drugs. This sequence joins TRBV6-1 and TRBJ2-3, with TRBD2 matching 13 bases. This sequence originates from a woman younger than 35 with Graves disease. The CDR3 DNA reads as TGTGCCAGCGCGGGGCGGACTAGCGGGAGCTGGGCAGATACGCAGTATTTT. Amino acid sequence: CASAGRTSGSWADTQYF.